What follows are 17 T cell receptor beta chains derived from one specimen sequenced in a study of shared clonotypes between healthy human individuals. Sequencing was performed with immunoSEQ multiplex PCR; in TCRdb, only in-frame clones are kept and a portion is missing. The sample has millions of clones, roughly 94% seen once; the top ten hold about 0.13%. Sequenced material: naive CD4+ T cells sorted from blood. Subset reported: CD45RA+ positively selected. Receptor source: a man in his late teens or twenties in good health.

J is TRBJ2-1 and V is TRBV2, with 12 bases that match TRBD2. The CDR3 is 15 residues long. With V trimmed by 4 bases and J by 7 bases, 5 bases remained unmatched. CDR1 SNHLY and CDR2 FYNNEI come from the germline V gene. Here the CDR3 DNA reads TGTGCCAGCAGTGCTCGACTAGCGGGAGTGAATGAGCAGTTCTTC. Protein product: CASSARLAGVNEQFF.

The chain has TRBV30 and TRBJ2-2; a possible D gene is TRBD1 (5 bases). This CDR3 is 12 amino acids long. The V gene's germline CDR1 is GTSNPN and CDR2 SVGIG (reference sequence). Trimming shortened V by 4 bases and J by 6 bases, and 9 bases separated the two germline ends. CDR3 nucleotides: TGTGCCTGGACTAGGGGTGCCGGGGAGCTGTTTTTT. It is translated as CAWTRGAGELFF.

A remark on this clone: Other DNA sequences in the sample encode the same CDR3. The rearrangement joins TRBV7-2 to TRBJ2-7; the match to TRBD2 covers 11 bases. The CDR3 spans 15 residues. With V trimmed by 5 bases and J by 2 bases, 5 bases remained unmatched. CDR1 and CDR2 (germline): SGHTA, FQGNSA. CDR3: CASSPGLAGAYEQYF. CDR3 nucleotide sequence: TGTGCCAGCAGCCCCGGACTAGCGGGTGCCTACGAGCAGTACTTC.

This clone was seen more than once but under ten times. The sample has other DNA sequences that encode this CDR3 too. The chain combines TRBV5-1 with TRBJ2-7; 10 nucleotides align to TRBD1. Trimming at V came to 0 bases and at J to 3 bases, leaving 0 bases not matched to a gene. Germline V lookup: CDR1 SGHRS, CDR2 YFSETQ. The CDR3 runs to 14 residues. The DNA of the CDR3 is TGCGCCAGCAGCTTGGGGACAGGGGGCTACGAGCAGTACTTC. Protein sequence: CASSLGTGGYEQYF.

The V and J genes are TRBV5-4 and TRBJ1-1, with 9 bases lining up with TRBD1. V gave up 3 bases and J gave up 4 bases; unmatched junction bases: 7. Germline V CDR1 and CDR2: SGHNT, YYREEE (reference sequence). This CDR3 spans 15 amino acids. This chain's CDR3 is CASSSMTGGLTEAFF. The DNA of the CDR3 is TGTGCCAGCAGCTCGATGACAGGGGGTCTCACTGAAGCTTTCTTT.

V is TRBV6-5 and J is TRBJ2-5; D is possibly TRBD2 (6 bases). CDR3 length equals 12 residues. Per germline, CDR1 MNHEY and CDR2 SVGAGI. V was pared by 5 bases and J by 5 bases, with 9 bases between. Here the CDR3 reads CASSSGWETQYF. CDR3 DNA: TGTGCCAGCAGTAGCGGGTGGGAGACCCAGTACTTC.

This sequence joins TRBV5-1 and TRBJ2-1; 8 bases line up with TRBD1. The CDR3 totals 15 residues. The germline gives CDR1 SGHRS, CDR2 YFSETQ. Trimming cost V 4 bases and J 9 bases; bases outside gene matches: 12. CDR3 in DNA: TGCGCCAGCAGCGTGGACAGGGTGCCGCTCGGTGAGCAGTTCTTC. Protein: CASSVDRVPLGEQFF. Full variable domain (outside the CDR3, taken from reference TRBV5-1 and TRBJ2-1): KAGVTQTPRYLIKTRGQQVTLSCSPISGHRSVSWYQQTPGQGLQFLFEYFSETQRNKGNFPGRFSGRQFSNSRSEMNVSTLELGDSALYLCASSVDRVPLGEQFFGPGTRLTVL.

This clone was counted only a few times. This chain uses TRBV25-1 with TRBJ2-7; 7 nucleotides align to TRBD1. The CDR3 has 15 residues. The V gene's germline CDR1 is MGHDK and CDR2 SYGVNS. The ends lost 7 bases at V and 6 bases at J; junction bases unmatched: 15. CDR3: CASTPSGQGVGEQYF. Written as DNA, the CDR3 is TGTGCCAGCACCCCCAGTGGGCAGGGGGTAGGCGAGCAGTACTTC.

This sequence joins TRBV7-3 and TRBJ1-5; D remains unclear. The germline V gene encodes CDR1 SGHTA and CDR2 FQGTGA. Trimming cost V 0 bases and J 5 bases, with 11 bases left between them. The CDR3 totals 15 residues. CDR3 bases: TGTGCCAGCAGCTTAACGATTGGGCCCGATCAGCCCCAGCATTTT. This translates into CASSLTIGPDQPQHF. The variable domain in full, with the rest retrieved from reference TRBV7-3 and TRBJ1-5, is GAGVSQTPSNKVTEKGKYVELRCDPISGHTALYWYRQSLGQGPEFLIYFQGTGAADDSGLPNDRFFAVRPEGSVSTLKIQRTERGDSAVYLCASSLTIGPDQPQHFGDGTRLSIL.

The rearrangement joins TRBV9 to TRBJ2-5; 15 bases are a match to TRBD2. The CDR3 has 19 amino acids. Germline CDR1 reads SGDLS; CDR2 reads YYNGEE. The trim removed 2 bases at V and 5 bases at J, leaving 13 bases unmatched. CDR3 in DNA: TGTGCCAGCAGCGTTAATCTCCCGGGACTAGCGGGAGGAGGGGAGACCCAGTACTTC. Translated, it gives CASSVNLPGLAGGGETQYF.

V and J are TRBV5-1 and TRBJ2-1; 11 nucleotides line up with TRBD1. The germline V gene has CDR1 SGHRS and CDR2 YFSETQ. Trimming at V came to 3 bases and at J to 6 bases, leaving 5 bases not matched to a gene. CDR3 size: 15 residues. CDR3 nucleotides: TGCGCCAGCAGCTCGGGACAGGGGGGTAGCAATGAGCAGTTCTTC. As protein: CASSSGQGGSNEQFF. The entire variable domain, with the rest obtained from reference TRBV5-1 and TRBJ2-1, is as follows: KAGVTQTPRYLIKTRGQQVTLSCSPISGHRSVSWYQQTPGQGLQFLFEYFSETQRNKGNFPGRFSGRQFSNSRSEMNVSTLELGDSALYLCASSSGQGGSNEQFFGPGTRLTVL.

Note on this clone: A much larger clone differs from this one at a single base, so this may be a read error. The chain is built from TRBV5-1 and TRBJ2-5; 10 bases match TRBD2. The J call may be in error: the DNA end matches TRBJ2-7 better. The CDR3 is 14 amino acids. Germline V lookup: CDR1 SGHRS, CDR2 YFSETQ. This chain's CDR3 is CASRLAGEMTEQYF. The CDR3 coding sequence is TGCGCCAGCAGGCTAGCGGGAGAGATGACCGAGCAGTACTTC.

In DNA, the CDR3 is TGTGCCAGTAGGAGACTAGCGGGAGTTCAAGAGACCCAGTACTTC. The encoded protein is CASRRLAGVQETQYF. This chain uses TRBV6-5 with TRBJ2-5, with 12 bases identical to TRBD2. Trimming cost V 9 bases and J 2 bases; bases outside gene matches: 7. Per germline, CDR1 MNHEY and CDR2 SVGAGI. This CDR3 comprises 15 residues.

This rearrangement joins TRBV29-1 to TRBJ2-1, with 8 bases fitting TRBD2. In germline, CDR1 is SQVTM, CDR2 ANQGSEA. The CDR3 is 13 residues long. V was clipped by 5 bases and J by 3 bases; unmatched bases: 3. CDR3 protein: CSVRRGDYNEQFF. DNA for the CDR3: TGCAGCGTTCGGCGGGGGGACTACAATGAGCAGTTCTTC.

V usage is TRBV18 and J usage is TRBJ1-1, with D unresolved. The CDR3 runs to 16 residues. Trimming took off 0 bases at V and 0 bases at J, with 11 bases between the two ends. Germline V gene data show CDR1 as KGHSH and CDR2 as LQKENI. In DNA form, the CDR3 reads TGTGCCAGCTCACCACCGGTTACAGCCATGAACACTGAAGCTTTCTTT. Protein product: CASSPPVTAMNTEAFF.

V usage is TRBV28 and J usage is TRBJ1-2, with D possibly TRBD1 on 6 matching bases. Looked up from germline, CDR1 is MDHEN and CDR2 is SYDVKM. The V gene lost 6 bases and the J gene lost 1 base, with 12 bases spanning the gap. CDR3 length: 14 amino acids. The CDR3: CASSTGSLNYGYTF. The CDR3 bases are TGTGCCAGCAGCACAGGGTCACTTAACTATGGCTACACCTTC.

The CDR3 DNA is TGCGCCAGCAGTCTAGCGGGAGTTACAACAGATACGCAGTATTTT. It encodes CASSLAGVTTDTQYF. The V and J genes are TRBV10-2 and TRBJ2-3, with 10 positions matching TRBD2. The J segment lost 3 bases and the V segment lost 5 bases, leaving 5 bases of the junction unmatched. CDR3 size: 15 residues. CDR1 is WSHSY and CDR2 is SAAADI in the germline V gene.